This TCR beta chain was sequenced for a study of neurological immune-mediated disorders. The table lists this clonotype with many counts. The time point here: longitudinal time-point 3. Source material was 2 million unsorted PBMCs, stored at -80 °C in RNAlater. MiXCR, applied by TCRdb to the 5' RACE reads, yields one record per CDR3 protein. Here the sample spans roughly 48,000 distinct CDR3 sequences, about an eighth being singletons. The germline gives CDR1 DFQATT, CDR2 SNEGSKA (reference sequence). V shed 0 bases and J 5 bases; nucleotides not matched to a gene: 10. The length of the CDR3 is 16 residues.

This TCR was recovered from a male donor with HTLV-1-associated myelopathy (HAM/TSP). This chain connects TRBV20-1 to TRBJ1-5, with 7 bases aligning to TRBD1. The specimen sequenced was PBMCs. The CDR3 region has the DNA TGCAGTGCTAGAGATCGGAAAGGGGGCGGACATCAGCCCCAGCATTTT. It translates to CSARDRKGGGHQPQHF.